This T cell receptor beta chain stems from a study of tumor and adjacent non-tumor tissue in lung cancer. At the level of the study: On average, productive TCRbeta reads reached about 4.4 million per sample. The study, taken as a whole, reports: Significantly higher TCR diversity was found in tumor than normal lung.

The germline V gene has CDR1 MDHEN and CDR2 SYDVKM. CDR3 length: 14 residues. Three rounds of nested PCR, following a modified ARM-PCR protocol, produced the TCRbeta library. TCRdb re-called the multiplex PCR reads with MiXCR, one entry per CDR3 protein. The profile shows approximately 80,000 distinct CDR3 sequences, approximately 78% of them singletons. This sample's RNA came from whole unsorted tissue. More than 3 cm separated this lung sample from the edge of the tumor. Newly diagnosed lung cancer patients had thoracic surgery in China, August–late 2014, without prior chemotherapy. Comment on this clonotype: Antigen specificity is unknown. This clone may be a read error of a much larger clone one base away.

The sequence was obtained from a man in his sixties with non-small cell lung cancer. The genes are TRBV28 and TRBJ1-4; possible D gene TRBD1, 6 bases. The sequenced material came from distant non-tumor lung tissue. The CDR3 reads CASTWSIGGEKLLF. CDR3 DNA sequence: TGTGCCAGCACCTGGTCCATAGGGGGTGAAAAACTGTTATTT.